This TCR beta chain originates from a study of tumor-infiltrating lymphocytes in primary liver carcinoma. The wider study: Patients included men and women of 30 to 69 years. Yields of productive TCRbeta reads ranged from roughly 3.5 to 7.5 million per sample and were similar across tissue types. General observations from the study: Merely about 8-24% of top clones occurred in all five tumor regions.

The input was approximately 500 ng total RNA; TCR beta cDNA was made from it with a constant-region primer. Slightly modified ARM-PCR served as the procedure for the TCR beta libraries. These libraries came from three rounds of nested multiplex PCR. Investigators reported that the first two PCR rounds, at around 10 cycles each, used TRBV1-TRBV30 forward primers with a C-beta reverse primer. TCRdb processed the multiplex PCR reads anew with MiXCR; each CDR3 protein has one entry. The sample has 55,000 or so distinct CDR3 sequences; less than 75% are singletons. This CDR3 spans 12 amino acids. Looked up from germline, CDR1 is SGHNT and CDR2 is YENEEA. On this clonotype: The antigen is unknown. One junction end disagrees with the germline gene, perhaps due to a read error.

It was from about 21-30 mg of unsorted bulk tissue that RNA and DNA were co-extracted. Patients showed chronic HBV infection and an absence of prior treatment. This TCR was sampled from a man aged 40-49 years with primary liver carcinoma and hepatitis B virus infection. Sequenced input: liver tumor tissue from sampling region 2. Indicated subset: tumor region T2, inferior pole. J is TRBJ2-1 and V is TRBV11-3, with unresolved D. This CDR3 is CASSLDSSEQFF. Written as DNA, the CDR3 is TGTGCCAGCAGCTTAGATTCCAGTGAGCAGTTCTTT.